The 13 T cell receptor beta chains below were found in one sample sequenced in a study of T cell responses to AZD1222 COVID-19 vaccine. Produced via immunoSEQ multiplex PCR; TCRdb's table is partial and in-frame only. Of 250,000 to 300,000 clones listed, 90% to 95% are singletons. Sequencing was performed on peripheral blood, taken 28 days after the second AZD1222 dose. The receptors originated from an adult who received the AZD1222 COVID-19 vaccine.

The chain employs TRBV2 and TRBJ1-5; TRBD1 matches 7 bases. The V gene end was trimmed by 6 bases and the J gene end by 7 bases; junction bases not matched to a gene: 9. This CDR3 is built from 14 residues. Germline CDR1 and CDR2: SNHLY and FYNNEI. This CDR3 reads CASRPGQPNQPQHF. CDR3 nucleotide sequence: TGTGCCAGCAGGCCGGGACAGCCTAACCAGCCCCAGCATTTT.

This chain uses TRBV7-2 with TRBJ1-3; D ambiguous. V shed 1 base and J shed 7 bases, with 8 bases lying between them. Per the germline V gene, CDR1 is SGHTA and CDR2 is FQGNSA. The CDR3 has 13 residues. This CDR3 is CASSLGGGNTIYF. The CDR3 coding sequence is TGTGCCAGCAGCTTAGGAGGTGGGAACACCATATATTTT.

The rearrangement joins TRBV5-8 to TRBJ1-5; no firm D call. The CDR3 is 16 amino acids. Germline CDR1 is SGHTS and CDR2 is YDEGEE. V was trimmed by 0 bases and J by 2 bases, leaving 12 bases between them. CDR3 loop: CASSLVGDGGNQPQHF. CDR3 bases: TGTGCCAGCAGCTTGGTTGGGGATGGGGGCAATCAGCCCCAGCATTTT.

The J gene is TRBJ2-7, the V gene TRBV10-3; TRBD1 is a possible D gene (7 bases). Germline V gene data show CDR1 as ENHRY and CDR2 as SYGVKD. V was pared by 6 bases and J by 6 bases, with 12 bases between. The CDR3 loop spans 12 amino acids. The CDR3 spells CAIRQGGPEQYF. The CDR3 DNA is TGTGCCATCAGGCAGGGGGGACCCGAGCAGTACTTC.

V usage is TRBV12-3 or TRBV12-4 and J usage is TRBJ2-7; a weak D match, TRBD1 (6 bases). CDR3 length: 12 residues. Between the trimmed V and J ends, which lost 3 bases and 8 bases, there was a span of 11 bases. The CDR3 nucleotides are TGTGCCAGCAGTTTCTACAGGGCTCAGCAGTACTTC. Translating it yields CASSFYRAQQYF.

This clone was seen only a few times. The DNA for the CDR3 is TGTGCCAGCAGCGTTTCTGGCAGAGGAACTGAAGCTTTCTTT. Translating gives CASSVSGRGTEAFF. The genes are TRBV25-1 and TRBJ1-1; D gene unclear. CDR3 size: 14 residues. Per germline, CDR1 MGHDK and CDR2 SYGVNS. Trimming stripped 6 bases from V and 5 bases from J, with 16 bases between.

The chain joins TRBV28 to TRBJ2-2; D unresolved. CDR1 and CDR2 from the germline V gene are MDHEN and SYDVKM. The CDR3 loop spans 11 amino acids. V shed 3 bases and J shed 4 bases, with 0 bases lying between them. This chain's CDR3 is CASSFTGELFF. CDR3 nucleotides: TGTGCCAGCAGTTTCACCGGGGAGCTGTTTTTT.

This clone was counted once. The chain employs TRBV6-5 and TRBJ2-7; D tentatively reads TRBD1 or TRBD2 (5 bases each). CDR1 and CDR2 (germline): MNHEY, SVGAGI. The CDR3 contains 13 residues. V was pared by 6 bases and J by 5 bases, with 14 bases between. The CDR3 DNA follows: TGTGCCAGCAGCAGCCGGGGCGGCGACGAGCAGTACTTC. It codes for CASSSRGGDEQYF.

V usage is TRBV30 and J usage is TRBJ1-2, with D tentatively TRBD1 (6 bases). V was cut by 0 bases and J by 8 bases, with 13 bases left in between. Germline CDR1 reads GTSNPN; CDR2 reads SVGIG (reference sequence). The CDR3 totals 13 residues. The CDR3 coding sequence is TGTGCCTGGAGTGTACGGGGGGCGTGGGGCTACACCTTC. As protein: CAWSVRGAWGYTF.

V and J are TRBV5-1 and TRBJ1-2, with 7 bases lining up with TRBD1. CDR3 length equals 14 residues. V gave up 0 bases and J gave up 4 bases; unmatched junction bases: 3. Germline values: CDR1 SGHRS, CDR2 YFSETQ. CDR3 sequence: CASSLAPGGYGYTF. In nucleotides, the CDR3 is TGCGCCAGCAGCTTGGCCCCAGGGGGCTATGGCTACACCTTC.

The gene calls are TRBV4-1 and TRBJ1-6; D remains ambiguous. Germline V lookup: CDR1 MGHRA, CDR2 YSYEKL. Trimming removed 4 bases from V and 9 bases from J, with 13 bases in between. CDR3 size: 14 residues. The DNA of the CDR3 is TGCGCCAGCAGCCCACGACGGAGACTTTCACCCCTCCACTTT. Protein sequence: CASSPRRRLSPLHF.

This chain connects TRBV3-1 (or the pseudogene TRBV3-2) to TRBJ2-1, with TRBD2 matching over 14 bases. Unmatched junction bases numbered 8, after V lost 3 bases and J lost 7 bases. CDR1 is LGHDT and CDR2 is YNNKEL in the germline V gene (reference sequence). The CDR3 is 17 residues long. The CDR3 is CASSQGTSGGFGNEQFF. As DNA, the CDR3 is TGTGCCAGCAGCCAGGGGACTAGCGGGGGATTTGGAAATGAGCAGTTCTTC.

The gene calls are TRBV6-5 and TRBJ1-3; D is ambiguous. The V and J ends lost 5 bases and 2 bases respectively, with 13 bases between them. The CDR3 length is 15 residues. The V gene's germline CDR1 is MNHEY and CDR2 SVGAGI. CDR3 DNA: TGTGCCAGCAGTCTAGGCGGGAGTCCTGGAAACACCATATATTTT. Amino acids: CASSLGGSPGNTIYF.